A selection of T cell receptor beta chains follows, all from one sample in a study of post-analysis software for immune sequencing data. TCRdb re-called the PCR reads through MiXCR, storing one row per CDR3 protein. This repertoire shows around 400,000 distinct CDR3 sequences, approximately 33% found once; its top ten account for around an eighth. Sequencing was done on a sample of blood. Receptors were obtained from a girl between 5 and 17 years old with multiple sclerosis. CDR3s leave out the opening cysteine and the closing phenylalanine or tryptophan.

CDR3 length	V gene	CDR3 protein
12	TRBV12-3/TRBV12-4	ASSPSGGAGEAF
12	TRBV20-1	SARGDRGFYEQY
12	TRBV6-2/TRBV6-3	ASNLGPDGNTIY
13	TRBV5-1	ASSWTGESNQPQH
13	TRBV4-3	ASSQARGEIFEQY
14	TRBV10-1	ASSGKRGGGTDTQY
11	TRBV28	ASSLGQRNGYT
12	TRBV20-1	SARVRDANSPLH
13	TRBV9	ASSQGAISTDTQY
13	TRBV29-1	SVEFLTGNYNGQF
12	TRBV12-3/TRBV12-4	ASSFHGLPETQY
9	TRBV7-9	ASSLSGEQY
13	TRBV24-1	ATNPGLAGDNEQF
13	TRBV7-8	ASSFDPVESREQY
11	TRBV12-5	ASASVSNYGYT
13	TRBV7-2	ASSLVGRGDTEAF
14	TRBV4-3	ASSRESGTGSYEQY
12	TRBV11-1	ASKTQVTQETQY
13	TRBV6-2/TRBV6-3	ASRRQGATKNIQY
11	TRBV20-1	SASVRGGDGYT
13	TRBV5-6	ASSLRTGVYNEQY
12	TRBV12-3/TRBV12-4	ASSFSALVNEQF
10	TRBV28	ASRRREAEQY
12	TRBV7-2	ATSDQAGAEEQF
10	TRBV9	ASSQRDYGYT
11	TRBV7-9	ASSQQGNTEAF
12	TRBV9	ASSVDRGSDEQY
10	TRBV24-1	ATSGGQNEQF
12	TRBV6-1	ASDRDYTYNEQF
12	TRBV12-3/TRBV12-4	TSSLKGAGETQY
12	TRBV10-3	AIRSGGAGHEQF
15	TRBV9	ASSVGTGGSGANVLT
10	TRBV12-5	ASGPSYNEQF
15	TRBV4-1	ASSQAAGTGEGDTQY
10	TRBV12-3/TRBV12-4	ASSSPTDTQY